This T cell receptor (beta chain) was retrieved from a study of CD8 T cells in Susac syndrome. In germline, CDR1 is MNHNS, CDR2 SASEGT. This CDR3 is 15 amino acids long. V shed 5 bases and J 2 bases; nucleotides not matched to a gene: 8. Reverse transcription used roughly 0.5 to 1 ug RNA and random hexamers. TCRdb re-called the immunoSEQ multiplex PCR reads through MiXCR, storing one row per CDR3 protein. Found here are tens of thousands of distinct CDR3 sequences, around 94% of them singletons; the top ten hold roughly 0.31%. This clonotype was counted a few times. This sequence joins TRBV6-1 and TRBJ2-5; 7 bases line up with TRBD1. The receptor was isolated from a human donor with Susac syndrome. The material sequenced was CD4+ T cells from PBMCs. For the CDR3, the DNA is TGTGCCAGCAGTCCACTGACAGGGATGCAAGAGACCCAGTACTTC. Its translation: CASSPLTGMQETQYF.